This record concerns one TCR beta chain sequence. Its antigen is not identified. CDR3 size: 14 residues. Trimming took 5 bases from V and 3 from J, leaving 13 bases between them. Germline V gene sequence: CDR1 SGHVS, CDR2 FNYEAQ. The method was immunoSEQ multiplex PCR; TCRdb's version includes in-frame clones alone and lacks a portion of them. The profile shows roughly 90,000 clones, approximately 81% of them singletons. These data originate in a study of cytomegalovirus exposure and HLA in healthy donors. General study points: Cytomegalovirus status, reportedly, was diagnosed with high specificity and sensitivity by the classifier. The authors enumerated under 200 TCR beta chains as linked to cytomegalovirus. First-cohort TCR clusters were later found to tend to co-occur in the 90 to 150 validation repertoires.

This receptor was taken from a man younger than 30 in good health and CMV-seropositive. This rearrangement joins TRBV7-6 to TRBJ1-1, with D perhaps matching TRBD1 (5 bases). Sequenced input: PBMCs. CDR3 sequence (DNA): TGTGCCAGCAGCGCTGGGGGGGGGTACACTGAAGCTTTCTTT. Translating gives CASSAGGGYTEAFF.